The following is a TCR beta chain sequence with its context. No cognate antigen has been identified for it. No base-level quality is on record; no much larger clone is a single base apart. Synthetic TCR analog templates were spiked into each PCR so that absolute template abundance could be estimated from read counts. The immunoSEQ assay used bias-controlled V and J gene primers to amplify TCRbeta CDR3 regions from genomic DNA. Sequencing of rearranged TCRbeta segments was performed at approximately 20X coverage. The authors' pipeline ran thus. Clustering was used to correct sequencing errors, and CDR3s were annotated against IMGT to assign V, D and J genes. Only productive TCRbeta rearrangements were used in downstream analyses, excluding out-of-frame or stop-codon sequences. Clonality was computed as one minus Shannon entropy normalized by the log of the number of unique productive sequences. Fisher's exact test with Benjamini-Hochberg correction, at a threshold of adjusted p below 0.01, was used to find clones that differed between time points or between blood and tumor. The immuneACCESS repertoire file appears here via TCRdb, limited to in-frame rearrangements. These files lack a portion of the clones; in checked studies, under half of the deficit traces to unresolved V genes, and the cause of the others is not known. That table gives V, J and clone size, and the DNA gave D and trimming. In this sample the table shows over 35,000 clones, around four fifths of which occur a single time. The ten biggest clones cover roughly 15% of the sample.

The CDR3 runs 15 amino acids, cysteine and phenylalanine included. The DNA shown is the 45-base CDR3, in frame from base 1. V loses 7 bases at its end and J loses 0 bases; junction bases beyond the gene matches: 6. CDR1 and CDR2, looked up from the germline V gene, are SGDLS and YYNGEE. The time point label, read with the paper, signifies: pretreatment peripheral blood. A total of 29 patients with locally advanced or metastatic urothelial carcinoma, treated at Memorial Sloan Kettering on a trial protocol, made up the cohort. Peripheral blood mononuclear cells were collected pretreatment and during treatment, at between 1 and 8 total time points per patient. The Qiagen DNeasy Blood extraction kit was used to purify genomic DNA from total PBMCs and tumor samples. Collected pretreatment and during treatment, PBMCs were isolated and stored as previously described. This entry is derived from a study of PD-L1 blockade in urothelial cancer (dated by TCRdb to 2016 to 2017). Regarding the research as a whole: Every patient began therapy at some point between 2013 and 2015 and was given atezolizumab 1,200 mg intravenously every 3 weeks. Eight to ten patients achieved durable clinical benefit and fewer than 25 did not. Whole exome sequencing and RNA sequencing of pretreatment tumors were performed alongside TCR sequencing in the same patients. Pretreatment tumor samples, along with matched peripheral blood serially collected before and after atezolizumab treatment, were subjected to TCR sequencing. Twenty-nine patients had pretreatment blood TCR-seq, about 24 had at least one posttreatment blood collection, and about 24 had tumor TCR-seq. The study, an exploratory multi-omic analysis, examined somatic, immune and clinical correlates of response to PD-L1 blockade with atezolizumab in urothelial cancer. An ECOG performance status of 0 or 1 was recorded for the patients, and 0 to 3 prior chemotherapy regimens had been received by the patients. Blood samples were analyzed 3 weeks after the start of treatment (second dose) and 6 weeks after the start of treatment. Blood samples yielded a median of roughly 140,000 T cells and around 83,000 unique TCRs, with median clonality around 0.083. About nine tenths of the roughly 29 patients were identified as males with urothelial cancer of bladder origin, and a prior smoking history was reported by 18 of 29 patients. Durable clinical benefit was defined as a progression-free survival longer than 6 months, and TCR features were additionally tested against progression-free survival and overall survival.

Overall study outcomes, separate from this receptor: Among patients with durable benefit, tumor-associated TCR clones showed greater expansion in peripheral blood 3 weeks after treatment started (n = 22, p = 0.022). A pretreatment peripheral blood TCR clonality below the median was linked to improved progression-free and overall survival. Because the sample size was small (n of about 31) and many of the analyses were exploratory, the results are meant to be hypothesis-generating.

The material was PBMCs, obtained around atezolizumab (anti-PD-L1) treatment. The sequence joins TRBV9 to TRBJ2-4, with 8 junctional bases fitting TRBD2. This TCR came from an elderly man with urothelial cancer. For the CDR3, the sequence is CASSREAEAKNIQYF. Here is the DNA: TGTGCCAGCTCGCGGGAGGCGGAAGCCAAAAACATTCAGTACTTC. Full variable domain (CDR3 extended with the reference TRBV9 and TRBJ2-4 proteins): DSGVTQTPKHLITATGQRVTLRCSPRSGDLSVYWYQQSLDQGLQFLIQYYNGEERAKGNILERFSAQQFPDLHSELNLSSLELGDSALYFCASSREAEAKNIQYFGAGTRLSVL.